Below, one T cell receptor (beta chain) is given with its context. No cognate antigen has been identified for it. One base away there is no much larger clone; base qualities are not given. Based on the germline V gene (reference sequence), the CDR1 and CDR2 sequences are MNHEY and SMNVEV. Compared with germline, V lacks 2 bases and J lacks 5 bases; bases without a gene match: 15. The CDR3 numbers 19 residues from cysteine through phenylalanine. Only the CDR3 portion is preserved as DNA: 57 bases, with reading frame beginning at the first base. The cohort comprised several hundred healthy bone marrow donors. All cohort members were sampled while nominally healthy, although unrecorded immune exposures were likely present. The donor tested CMV seronegative, placing the donor among the 300 to 450 seronegative members of the cohort. A peripheral blood sample was provided by each donor, and peripheral blood mononuclear cells were used for TCR beta sequencing. Genomic DNA was extracted from the blood cell samples with the Qiagen DNeasy Blood Extraction Kit.

The sample belongs to a study of cytomegalovirus exposure and HLA in healthy donors (dated by TCRdb to about 2017). About the study as a whole: An earlier analysis of 550 to 700 of the donors reported roughly 300 Gb of sequence data and 100 million to 130 million unique TCR beta sequences from roughly 180 million T cells. HLA typing covered class I and class II loci at four-digit resolution. In the later analysis, no new phenotypic data were used to find candidate immune exposures; instead, reliance was placed on TCR beta sequences and their occurrence across donors. About 280 gigabases of sequencing data and approximately 91 million unique TCR sequences made up an early release that covered under 750 HLA-typed donors. The aim of the study was to test whether cataloging public T cell receptors could identify signatures of past pathogen exposure. Donor age, sex, ethnicity and CMV serostatus were compiled alongside the repertoire data. Every discovery cohort repertoire had been produced on one sequencing platform. In an earlier analysis of a few hundred of the donors, high-throughput TCR beta sequencing was used to judge whether each TCR beta V gene segment behaved as functional or pseudogenic. Typing coverage varied by locus: about 620-630 donors for A, B, C, DRB1 and DQB1; more than 500 for DQA1; approximately 570 for DPA1; about 450 for DPB1. Four to six DR-DQ haplotypes were handled as single units for association and clustering because linkage in the cohort was strong. A later analysis re-analyzed previously published TCR beta repertoires from 650 to 800 donors and added high-resolution HLA genotyping to study TCR occurrence patterns. To predict cytomegalovirus infection status, the study brought together high-throughput TCR immunosequencing, statistical association of individual TCRs with disease status, and machine learning. A separate validation cohort of some 130 different subjects was used in addition to the approximately 700-subject first cohort. Among about 390 genotyped donors of the cohort, an average of approximately 230,000 unique TCR beta nucleotide sequences were sequenced per donor, around a sixth of them non-productive. Of the approximately 400 genotyped donors, over 80% were placed in the genetic ancestry cluster associated with self-reported Caucasian donors. The study profiled the T cell repertoires of 666 subjects by immunosequencing and related them to cytomegalovirus serostatus. In a later genetic analysis, genome-wide SNP genotypes for about three fifths of the roughly 670 donors were used, and that subset was treated as a discovery cohort. Summary of the overall study and its limitations: The study gave a list of roughly 150 TCR beta chains associated with cytomegalovirus. A later analysis reported that several top co-occurrence clusters appeared linked to parvovirus B19, influenza, CMV and Epstein-Barr virus. Correlated functional status among segregating V segments might reflect linkage disequilibrium, but an unknown experimental factor could not be ruled out. A later genetic analysis reported fewer N-insertions in productive TCRs among donors in an Asian-associated ancestry cluster than the roughly 670-donor mean. According to a later analysis, TCR association rates differed among HLA loci, with DRB1 alleles showing the most associated TCRs and HLA-C alleles showing the fewest. Most TCR sequences were seen in very few donors, while some public TCRs were found in many individuals. Strong co-occurrence of HLA alleles, especially DR and DQ, made assigning TCR associations to individual alleles difficult. In a later analysis, HLA-associated TCR beta chains showed more clonal expansion and lower generation probabilities than non-associated chains that were equally common. HLA typing was unavailable for some donors at each locus, so association tests used only the typed subset. According to a later analysis, most CMV-associated TCR beta chains appeared to be HLA-restricted, and the HLA associations seemed to be driven largely by CMV exposure. In vitro tests confirmed that a few of the cytomegalovirus-associated TCR beta chains recognize cytomegalovirus antigens. The 87-base-pair reads could not distinguish some IMGT-functional V segments, including TRBV6-2 and TRBV6-3, so those segments were excluded. According to the authors, the approach could potentially be generalized to other disease states and immunological phenotypes. In an earlier analysis of 587 of the donors, most TCR beta V segments appeared in productive rearrangements about 87% or about 30% of the time, broadly matching IMGT annotations. CMV serostatus was the only immune exposure information available for the cohort. A later analysis associated 15,000 to 20,000 TCR beta sequences with specific HLA alleles at a false discovery rate of 0.05. A further reported finding was that TCR beta sequences accurately predicted the HLA-A and HLA-B alleles for most subjects in the first cohort. Sequencing depth was assumed to be roughly uniform across donors in the presence/absence analyses, though that assumption may not hold. A cluster of highly shared sequence variants was judged likely to represent a technical artifact of the sequencing pipeline. Cytomegalovirus status was reported to be diagnosed by the classifier with high specificity and sensitivity in both the original and validation cohorts. In this cohort, only TCR beta chains were sequenced, and detectable features were limited by the absence of alpha or paired-chain data. Because counts were too low, 15 to 20 rarely observed V segments, including chromosome 9 orphons, were excluded from the earlier analysis of 500 to 700 of the donors. In a later genetic analysis, a missense DCLRE1C variant was associated with V-gene and J-gene trimming of TCR beta chains, and the association was replicated in an independent cohort.

Libraries were constructed by the immunoSEQ multiplex PCR assay. For the multiplex PCR, a mixture combining 60 forward primers for TCR Vbeta segments and 13 reverse primers for TCR Jbeta segments was used. A multiplex PCR assay on genomic DNA amplified the CDR3 region of rearranged TCR beta genes. Amplified TCR beta libraries were sequenced as 87-base-pair reads on the Illumina HiSeq System. The authors' analysis ran thus. Across the 500 to 850 repertoires, a later analysis counted roughly 84 million unique TCR beta chains, some 11 million of which were shared by at least two donors. To remove PCR and sequencing errors, raw reads were error-corrected and collapsed into unique sequences using a nearest-neighbor algorithm that merged closely related sequences. CDR3 sequences were aligned to IMGT reference sequences to assign V, D and J gene segments. For a sequence to be retained, a match of at least six nucleotides to both a V gene segment and a J gene segment was required. A rearrangement counted as productive if the CDR3 had no stop codons and remained in frame with V and J, and every other rearrangement counted as non-productive. CDR3 was defined according to IMGT convention as the region running from the second conserved V-encoded cysteine to the conserved J-encoded phenylalanine. The earlier analysis of fewer than 700 of the donors excluded sequences that lacked an unambiguous match to a single V gene segment. An earlier analysis of 587 of the donors classified V segments as functional when productive rearrangements were above 56.7% and as segregating when the standard deviation between donors was above 5%. A statistical classification framework was built to diagnose cytomegalovirus status from the catalog of TCR beta chain sequences. A later analysis assigned V and J genes by comparing TCR nucleotide sequences with IMGT/GENE-DB human TR gene sequences. Using the TCRdist pipeline, a later analysis assigned CDR3 sequences along with most-parsimonious VDJ recombination scenarios. In a later analysis, every TCR beta chain was defined by the combination of its CDR3 amino acid sequence and its V-gene family, and reads without a unique V-gene family were dropped. In a later analysis, approximately 590 highly shared, low-generation-probability nucleotide sequences were removed to address suspected cross-contamination and a sequencing artifact. For each public chain, a later analysis derived a clonal expansion index from normalized ranks of inferred template counts within each repertoire. Generation probabilities in a later analysis came from a VDJ recombination model fitted to out-of-frame rearrangements, and those results were checked against IGoR. In a later analysis, TCR-TCR, TCR-HLA and TCR-CMV co-occurrence was scored with hypergeometric tests, and a repertoire-size bias correction was applied to TCR pairs. A later analysis estimated false discovery rates by permuting HLA or CMV assignments 20 times. In a later analysis, co-occurring TCRs were grouped using DBSCAN, and TCRdist sequence similarity was added for clustering within HLA-allele-positive subsets. Repertoires with fewer than 30,000 or more than 120,000 public chains, plus five repertoires with anomalous nucleotide sharing, were excluded from co-occurrence clustering. In its TCRdb copy, this immuneACCESS table keeps in-frame sequences only and misses some clones. Where compared with another copy, unresolved V genes explain less than half of these, and the others have no known cause. Clone size and V and J calls were adopted from that table, with D and trimming inferred from the DNA. In this sample the table shows some 120,000 clones, roughly 80% of which occur a single time. Of the sample, about 3.4% falls within the top ten clones.

The TCR originated in a man aged 30-40 years in good health and CMV-seronegative. This receptor chain uses TRBV27 and TRBJ2-2, with 9 junctional bases fitting TRBD1. Sequencing input: PBMCs. At the DNA level, the sequence is TGTGCCAGCAGTTTAACCCTTGGAGGACAGGGGCGTGGGACCGGGGAGCTGTTTTTT. It encodes CASSLTLGGQGRGTGELFF.